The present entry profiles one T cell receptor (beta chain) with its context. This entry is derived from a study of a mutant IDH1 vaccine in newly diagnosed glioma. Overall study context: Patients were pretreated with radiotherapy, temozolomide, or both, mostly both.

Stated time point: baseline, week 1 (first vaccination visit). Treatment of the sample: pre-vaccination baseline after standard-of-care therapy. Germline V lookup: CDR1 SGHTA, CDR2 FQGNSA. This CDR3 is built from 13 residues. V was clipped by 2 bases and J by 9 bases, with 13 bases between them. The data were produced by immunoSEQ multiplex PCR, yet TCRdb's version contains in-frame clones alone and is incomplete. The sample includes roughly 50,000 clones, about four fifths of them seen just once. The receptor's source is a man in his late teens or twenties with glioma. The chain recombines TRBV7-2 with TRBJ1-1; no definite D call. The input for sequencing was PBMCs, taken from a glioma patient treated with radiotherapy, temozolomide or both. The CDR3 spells CASSLITGIQAFF. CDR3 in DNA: TGTGCCAGCAGCTTAATCACCGGCATTCAAGCTTTCTTT.